Sequencing of this T cell receptor beta chain was carried out in a study of Graves' ophthalmopathy and Graves' hyperthyroidism. The TCR beta CDR3 regions underwent amplification from RNA transcripts. In the first round, RT-PCR was carried out with HTBI primers, and a multiplex PCR formed the second round. TCRdb reprocessed the multiplex PCR reads via MiXCR and lists one record per CDR3 protein. The sample yields 13,000 to 15,000 distinct CDR3 sequences, 50% seen once. A word on this clonotype: It may be a read error: a sequence one base away is much more abundant.

The sequence was obtained from a woman aged 25 to 39 with Graves' ophthalmopathy. Sequenced material: peripheral blood.

This CDR3 is CASGLTGGSEQYF. The CDR3 DNA sequence: TGTGCCAGCGGACTTACAGGGGGTAGCGAGCAGTACTTC. The J gene is TRBJ2-7, the V gene TRBV2; TRBD1 matches at 8 bases. Looked up from germline, CDR1 is SNHLY and CDR2 is FYNNEI. There are 13 residues in the CDR3. Losses at the gene ends were 8 bases for V and 6 bases for J; bases not matched to a gene: 9.